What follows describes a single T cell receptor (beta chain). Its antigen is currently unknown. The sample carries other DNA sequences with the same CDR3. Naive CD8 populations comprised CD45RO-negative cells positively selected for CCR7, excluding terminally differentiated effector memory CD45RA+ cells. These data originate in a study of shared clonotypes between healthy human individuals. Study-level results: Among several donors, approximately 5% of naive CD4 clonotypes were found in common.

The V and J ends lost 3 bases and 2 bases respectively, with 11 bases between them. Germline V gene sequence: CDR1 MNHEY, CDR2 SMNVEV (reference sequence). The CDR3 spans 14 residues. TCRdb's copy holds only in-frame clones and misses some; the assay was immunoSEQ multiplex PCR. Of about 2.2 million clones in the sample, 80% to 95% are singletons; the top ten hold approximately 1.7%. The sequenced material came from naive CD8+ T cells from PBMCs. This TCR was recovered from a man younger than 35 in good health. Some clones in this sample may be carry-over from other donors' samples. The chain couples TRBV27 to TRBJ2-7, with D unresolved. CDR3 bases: TGTGCCAGCAGTTTGGGCCAAACGCCCTACGAGCAGTACTTC. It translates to CASSLGQTPYEQYF.